This TCR beta chain appears in the sequencing data of a study of blood T cell repertoires in COVID-19. Trimming left V 7 bases short and J 2 bases short, with 15 bases between. Germline CDR1 and CDR2: LNHDA and SQIVND (reference sequence). The CDR3 has 15 amino acids. Assay used: immunoSEQ multiplex PCR; TCRdb lists only in-frame clones, some missing. This sample has hundreds of thousands of clones, with about 89% found just once. V gene TRBV19 combines with J gene TRBJ1-5, with D possibly TRBD1 on 6 matching bases. This TCR was sampled from a man aged 35-49 years with acute or convalescent COVID-19. The sequenced sample consisted of peripheral blood. As DNA, the CDR3 is TGTGCCAGTACTCCCTGGGGGCAAGGCAATCAGCCCCAGCATTTT. It encodes CASTPWGQGNQPQHF. The full variable domain, in which reference TRBV19 and TRBJ1-5 provide the parts outside the CDR3, is DGGITQSPKYLFRKEGQNVTLSCEQNLNHDAMYWYRQDPGQGLRLIYYSQIVNDFQKGDIAEGYSVSREKKESFPLTVTSAQKNPTAFYLCASTPWGQGNQPQHFGDGTRLSIL.